A selection of T cell receptor beta chains follows, all from one sample in a study of blood T cell repertoires in COVID-19. TCRdb's table, derived via immunoSEQ multiplex PCR, lists solely in-frame clones and lacks some. The data contain approximately 240,000 clones, approximately 79% of them singletons. Input material: peripheral blood. The origin of the receptors is a woman aged 40-49 years with active or convalescent COVID-19. Both conserved end residues are part of each CDR3. The order of the fields is D gene, clone size, J gene, V gene, CDR3 DNA, CDR3 protein. The D gene is left open where the match is weak. The listing skips clone size in some rows; elsewhere it reads once, few, many or a size class.

>NA|NA|TRBJ1-2|TRBV2
TGTGCCAGCAGTCTTAACAGGGAGTATGGCTACACCTTC
CASSLNREYGYTF
>NA|NA|TRBJ1-6|TRBV27
TGTGCCAGCACCGCGGGGGGTTCACCCCTCCACTTT
CASTAGGSPLHF
>NA|NA|TRBJ1-3|TRBV5-1
TGCGCCAGCAGCCCCGGGACATCTTCCGGAAACACCATATATTTT
CASSPGTSSGNTIYF
>TRBD2|NA|TRBJ2-3|TRBV7-6
TGTGCCAGCAGAGCGACTAGCGGGGGGGCTTATCGGGGCACAGATACGCAGTATTTT
CASRATSGGAYRGTDTQYF
>TRBD2|NA|TRBJ2-1|TRBV5-1
TGCGCCAGCAGCTTGGAAACTAGCGGGGTTTACAATGAGCAGTTCTTC
CASSLETSGVYNEQFF
>NA|NA|TRBJ1-4|TRBV30
TGTGCCTGGAGTGAAAATAGGGGCCAACTGTTTTTT
CAWSENRGQLFF
>NA|NA|TRBJ1-6|TRBV4-1
TGCGCCAGCAGCCAAGTCAGTCAGGGCAGAAATTCACCCCTCCACTTT
CASSQVSQGRNSPLHF
>NA|once|TRBJ2-2|TRBV5-1
TGCGCCAGCAGCTACTATCTAGACGCGAACACCGGGGAGCTGTTTTTT
CASSYYLDANTGELFF
>NA|NA|TRBJ2-3|TRBV28
TGTGCCAGCAGTAACCACGGCCCCGGGGCAGATACGCAGTATTTT
CASSNHGPGADTQYF
>TRBD1|NA|TRBJ1-4|TRBV7-9
TGTGCCAGCAGCGGGACAGGGTGGAATGAAAAACTGTTTTTT
CASSGTGWNEKLFF
>NA|NA|TRBJ2-6|TRBV27
TGTGCCAGCAAAACAGGGATCCTCTCTGGGGCCAACGTCCTGACTTTC
CASKTGILSGANVLTF
>NA|NA|TRBJ1-2|TRBV14
TGTGCCAGCAGCCCCAGGCCGGGAGATGGCTACACCTTC
CASSPRPGDGYTF
>NA|NA|TRBJ2-7|TRBV27
TGTGCCAGCATGGGGGGGGCCTCCTACGAGCAGTACTTC
CASMGGASYEQYF
>NA|NA|TRBJ2-3|TRBV14
TGTGCCAGCAGCCGGGGGCGATACACAGATACGCAGTATTTT
CASSRGRYTDTQYF
>TRBD1|NA|TRBJ1-1|TRBV19
TGTGCCAGTAGTACCACTCCAGGGGGCACTGAAGCTTTCTTT
CASSTTPGGTEAFF
>NA|many|TRBJ1-1|TRBV5-1
TGCGCCAGCAAAAAGGGGGGGCAGAACACTGAAGCTTTCTTT
CASKKGGQNTEAFF
>NA|NA|TRBJ1-4|TRBV5-1
TGCGCCAGCAGCTTTGGGGGGACTAATGAAAAACTGTTTTTT
CASSFGGTNEKLFF
>NA|NA|TRBJ2-2|TRBV3-1/TRBV3-2
TGTGCCAGCAGCCAACTGAGGGGGTCCGGGGAGCTGTTTTTT
CASSQLRGSGELFF
>NA|few|TRBJ2-5|TRBV20-1
TGCAGTGCTCGTCGGGACATCCCCCAGTACTTC
CSARRDIPQYF
>TRBD1|NA|TRBJ1-5|TRBV28
TGTGCCAGCAGCCCCTCGGGGACAGGGAACAATCAGCCCCAGCATTTT
CASSPSGTGNNQPQHF
>NA|NA|TRBJ1-5|TRBV19
TGTGCCGGTGTACGGCCTAGAACCTCCGGGGGTCAGCCCCAGCATTTT
CAGVRPRTSGGQPQHF
>NA|few|TRBJ1-1|TRBV9
TGTGCCAGCAGCGTAGCGAGACAGCCCACTGAAGCTTTCTTT
CASSVARQPTEAFF
>NA|NA|TRBJ2-5|TRBV23-1
TGCGCCAGCACAGGGGTCGGGGAGACCCAGTACTTC
CASTGVGETQYF
>NA|NA|TRBJ1-3|TRBV5-4
TGTGCCAGCAGCTTGGAGGGGATCTCTGGAAACACCATATATTTT
CASSLEGISGNTIYF
>NA|once|TRBJ2-1|TRBV7-3
TGTGCCAGCAGCCCGGGGCCCGGGGGTCGCTACAATGAGCAGTTCTTC
CASSPGPGGRYNEQFF
>NA|NA|TRBJ1-5|TRBV10-3
TGTGCCATCAGTGATCACAGGGCGGACAATCAGCCCCAGCATTTT
CAISDHRADNQPQHF
>TRBD2|NA|TRBJ2-7|TRBV11-2
TGTGCCAGCAGCCTGCGGGGGGGTTCGTCCTACGAGCAGTACTTC
CASSLRGGSSYEQYF
>TRBD1|NA|TRBJ1-2|TRBV28
TGTGCCAGCAGTTCCAGGGGGCATGGCTACACCTTC
CASSSRGHGYTF
>NA|NA|TRBJ1-3|TRBV5-5
TGTGCCAGCAGCTGGTCAGGGGATAACTCTGGAAACACCATATATTTT
CASSWSGDNSGNTIYF
>NA|NA|TRBJ2-1|TRBV19
TGTGCCAGTAGTATCCAGACAGAGTACAATGAGCAGTTCTTC
CASSIQTEYNEQFF
>TRBD2|NA|TRBJ2-3|TRBV6-5
TGTGCCAGCAGACCGGGACTAGCATCAGATACGCAGTATTTT
CASRPGLASDTQYF
>NA|NA|TRBJ1-3|TRBV29-1
TGCAGCGTTGAAGTGACAGCTGGAAACACCATATATTTT
CSVEVTAGNTIYF
>NA|NA|TRBJ2-1|TRBV3-1/TRBV3-2
TGTGCCAGCAGCCAAGCTAGGCGGGGTTACAATGAGCAGTTCTTC
CASSQARRGYNEQFF
>NA|NA|TRBJ1-6|TRBV11-2
TGTGCCAGCAGCTTAAAACACCCACCCCTCCACTTT
CASSLKHPPLHF
>NA|NA|TRBJ2-1|TRBV3-1/TRBV3-2
TGTGCCAGCGCCAAGGCCGCGGGGGCCTCCCCCTACAATGAGCAGTTCTTC
CASAKAAGASPYNEQFF
>NA|NA|TRBJ1-3|TRBV7-9
TGTGCCAGCAGCTTAGGACTCCCCTCTGGAAACACCATATATTTT
CASSLGLPSGNTIYF
>TRBD2|NA|TRBJ2-2|TRBV9
TGTGCCAGCAGCGATAGCGGGGGGGCTATCCCCTCGACCGGGGAGCTGTTTTTT
CASSDSGGAIPSTGELFF
>TRBD1|NA|TRBJ2-7|TRBV4-1
TGCGCCAGCAGCCCGGACAGGGACTACGAGCAGTACTTC
CASSPDRDYEQYF
>TRBD1|NA|TRBJ1-5|TRBV10-3
TGTGCCATCAGCGGGACAGGGGGGAATCAGCCCCAGCATTTT
CAISGTGGNQPQHF
>TRBD1|NA|TRBJ2-1|TRBV6-6
TGTGCCAGCAGTTCACAGGGGATTTCCTACAATGAGCAGTTCTTC
CASSSQGISYNEQFF
>TRBD1|NA|TRBJ1-3|TRBV19
TGTGCCAGTAGTCCGTACAGGGGGACCGTCTCTGGAAACACCATATATTTT
CASSPYRGTVSGNTIYF
>NA|NA|TRBJ1-2|TRBV9
TGTGCCAGCAGCGTAGGTTGGGCGGGCGGCTATGGCTACACCTTC
CASSVGWAGGYGYTF
>NA|NA|TRBJ1-5|TRBV6-5
TGTGCCAGCGGCCAGTATAGCAATCAGCCCCAGCATTTT
CASGQYSNQPQHF
>NA|NA|TRBJ2-5|TRBV3-1/TRBV3-2
TGTGCCAGCAGCCGGACAGTGGGAGAGACCCAGTACTTC
CASSRTVGETQYF
>TRBD1|NA|TRBJ2-2|TRBV7-3
TGTGCCAGCAGCCCAGGACAGGGTAGCGCCGGGGAGCTGTTTTTT
CASSPGQGSAGELFF
>NA|few|TRBJ2-1|TRBV7-7
TGTGCCAGCAGCTTAGAAGAGACAGCCTACAATGAGCAGTTCTTC
CASSLEETAYNEQFF
>NA|NA|TRBJ1-4|TRBV5-1
TGCGCCAGCAGTACAGGGCCAGGGGCAACTAATGAAAAACTGTTTTTT
CASSTGPGATNEKLFF
>TRBD1|NA|TRBJ1-2|TRBV15
TGTGCCACCAGCAGGCCGGGACAGTTGGCGGGCACCTTC
CATSRPGQLAGTF
>TRBD1|NA|TRBJ1-2|TRBV6-5
TGTGCCAGCAGCCTGACAGGGCTCTATGGCTACACCTTC
CASSLTGLYGYTF
>TRBD1|few|TRBJ1-2|TRBV11-2
TGTGCCAGCAGCCATGGGACAGGGGAAGGAGCTAACTATGGCTACACCTTC
CASSHGTGEGANYGYTF
>NA|NA|TRBJ2-5|TRBV6-1
TGTGCCAGCAGTGAAGCCGCGGGCTCGTACCAAGAGACCCAGTACTTC
CASSEAAGSYQETQYF
>TRBD1|NA|TRBJ1-6|TRBV7-8
TGTGCCAGCAGCCCAAGAAGGTCCAGGGGGCCTAATAATTCACCCCTCCACTTC
CASSPRRSRGPNNSPLHF
>NA|NA|TRBJ1-5|TRBV28
TGTGCTACTTATTACGGGGGAGGCAATCAGCCCCAGCATTTT
CATYYGGGNQPQHF
>NA|once|TRBJ1-3|TRBV3-1/TRBV3-2
TGTGCCAGCAGCCAACAGGGCTCTGGAAACACCATATATTTT
CASSQQGSGNTIYF
>NA|few|TRBJ2-7|TRBV27
TGTGCCAGCAGTTTATTAACCGAACTCTCCTACGAGCAGTACTTC
CASSLLTELSYEQYF
>TRBD1|once|TRBJ2-7|TRBV7-9
TGTGCCAGCAGGATTGGACAGGGGTCCTACGAGCAGTACTTC
CASRIGQGSYEQYF
>NA|NA|TRBJ1-1|TRBV27
TGTGCCAGCAGTTTAAGCTGGACAAACACTGAAGCTTTCTTT
CASSLSWTNTEAFF
>TRBD2|NA|TRBJ2-5|TRBV9
TGTGCCAGCAGCCTGGGACTAGCGGGTTTAGAGACCCAGTACTTC
CASSLGLAGLETQYF
>NA|NA|TRBJ1-5|TRBV7-8
TGTGCCAGCAGCCCCCGGGTGGGTCAGCCCCAGCATTTT
CASSPRVGQPQHF